Sequencing of this T cell receptor (beta chain) was carried out in a study of blood T cell repertoires in COVID-19. For the study at large: T cells, B-cell-depleted T cells, or PBMCs provided the cDNA or gDNA that served as material.

Only in-frame clones appear in the TCRdb table, and some are missing; sequencing was by immunoSEQ multiplex PCR. Among around 150,000 clones listed, around 80% were seen once. Trimming pared 6 bases from V and 8 bases from J, leaving 22 bases between. The length of the CDR3 is 15 residues. Per germline, CDR1 LNHDA and CDR2 SQIVND (reference sequence). The chain uses TRBV19 and TRBJ1-2, with a tentative D call TRBD1 (6 bases). The source is a woman aged 50 to 65 in a cohort sampled during active or convalescent COVID-19. The sample consisted of peripheral blood. The CDR3: CASRPTGNDQGGYTF. DNA of the CDR3: TGTGCCAGTAGGCCAACAGGGAACGACCAGGGAGGCTACACCTTC. The full variable domain, in which reference TRBV19 and TRBJ1-2 provide the parts outside the CDR3, is DGGITQSPKYLFRKEGQNVTLSCEQNLNHDAMYWYRQDPGQGLRLIYYSQIVNDFQKGDIAEGYSVSREKKESFPLTVTSAQKNPTAFYLCASRPTGNDQGGYTFGSGTRLTVV.